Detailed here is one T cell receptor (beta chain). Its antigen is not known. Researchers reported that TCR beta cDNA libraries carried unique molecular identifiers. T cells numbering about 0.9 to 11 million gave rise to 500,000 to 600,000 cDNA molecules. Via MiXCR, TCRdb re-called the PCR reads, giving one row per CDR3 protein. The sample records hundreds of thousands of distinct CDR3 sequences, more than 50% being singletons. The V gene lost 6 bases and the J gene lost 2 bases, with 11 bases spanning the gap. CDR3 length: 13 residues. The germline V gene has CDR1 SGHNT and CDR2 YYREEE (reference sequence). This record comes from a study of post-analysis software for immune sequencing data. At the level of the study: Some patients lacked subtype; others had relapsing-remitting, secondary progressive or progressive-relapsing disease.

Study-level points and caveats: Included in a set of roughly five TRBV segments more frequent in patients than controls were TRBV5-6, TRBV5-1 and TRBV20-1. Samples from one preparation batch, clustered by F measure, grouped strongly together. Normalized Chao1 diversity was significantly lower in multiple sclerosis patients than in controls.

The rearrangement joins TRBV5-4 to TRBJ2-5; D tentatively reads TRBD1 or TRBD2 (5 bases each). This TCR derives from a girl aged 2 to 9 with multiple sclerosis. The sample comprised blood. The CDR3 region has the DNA TGTGCCAGCAAAAATGGGACGCAAGAGACCCAGTACTTC. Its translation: CASKNGTQETQYF.